This entry is about one T cell receptor beta chain. This CDR3 is also generated by other DNA sequences in the sample. V lost 1 base to trimming and J lost 6 bases, with 10 bases between them. The CDR3 has 13 residues. CDR1 MNHEY and CDR2 SVGAGI come from the germline V gene. The record originates from a study of CD8+ T cells in alopecia areata. Study-level background: Among treated patients, severity was scored by affected scalp area percentage.

Following RNA extraction, reverse transcription yielded cDNA that acted as the sequencing template. Here immunoSEQ multiplex PCR was the method, and the copy in TCRdb shows in-frame clones only, minus some. The table records 150,000 to 200,000 clones, roughly 50% of them present only once. Treatment reported: oral pan-JAK inhibitor, 5-10 mg twice daily. It was from alopecia areata patients that lesional scalp punch biopsies and peripheral blood were collected. The receptor comes from a human donor with alopecia areata. The chain couples TRBV6-5 to TRBJ2-7, with TRBD1 as a possible D gene (5 bases). The specimen comprised CD4+ T cells sorted from blood, sampled at roughly week 58, from a patient treated with tofacitinib. CDR3 residues: CASSYWQGGEQYF. CDR3 in DNA: TGTGCCAGCAGTTACTGGCAGGGTGGCGAGCAGTACTTC.